This TCR beta chain was sequenced for a study of T cells in Graves' hyperthyroidism and ophthalmopathy. The CDR3 has 14 amino acids. Trimming cost V 5 bases and J 2 bases; bases outside gene matches: 4. The study, taken as a whole, reports: Classification by a 13 V-J model distinguished ophthalmopathy from stable hyperthyroidism. Blood held most thyroid clonotypes expanded above 0.001 frequency. Prediction of ophthalmopathy progression came a median approximately 6.5 months pre-onset.

This clonotype was recorded at least ten times. Its antigen is unknown. The CDR3 regions of TCR beta were amplified from RNA transcripts. With the HTBI primer set, the TCR CDR3 went through a first round of RT-PCR. TCRdb re-called the multiplex PCR reads with MiXCR, one entry per CDR3 protein. The sample has hundreds of thousands of distinct CDR3 sequences, 30% to 40% seen once; the top ten hold less than 40%. Diagnoses were established using clinical symptoms, serum thyroxine and TRAb, thyroid ultrasound and orbital computed tomography. The chain combines TRBV12-3 or TRBV12-4 with TRBJ2-5; the match to TRBD2 covers 8 bases. Sequencing was carried out using blood. This receptor was taken from a woman in her forties with Graves' hyperthyroidism. CDR3 protein: CASSPASGQETQYF. For the CDR3, the DNA is TGTGCCAGCAGTCCCGCTAGCGGGCAAGAGACCCAGTACTTC.